What follows describes a single T cell receptor beta chain. Its antigen is not yet known. Base qualities were left out, and no much larger clone turns up one base away. The identical CDR3 is also encoded by other nucleotide sequences in the sample. The data belong to a study of graft-versus-host responses after intestinal transplantation (dated by TCRdb to the early 2020s). About the study as a whole: The transplants that recipients got were multivisceral, liver-intestinal, or isolated intestinal. After intestinal transplantation, graft-versus-host and host-versus-graft alloreactive T cell clones were followed in the graft, circulation and bone marrow using bulk TCR-beta CDR3 sequencing. The cohort enrolled approximately 24 intestinal transplant recipients, one of whom was a retransplant, and a few patients without pretransplant specimens were excluded. Donor T cell macrochimerism was defined as a peak of at least 4% donor T cells among recipient peripheral blood mononuclear cells. To identify alloreactive clones, pre-transplant mixed lymphocyte reaction products were sequenced and then compared with unstimulated pre-transplant donor and recipient T cells. Instead of going to the commercial service, samples from a few later patients were sequenced in-house on an Illumina MiSeq and processed with MiXCR. Every recipient was given anti-thymocyte globulin induction, then maintenance tacrolimus and steroids for 2 to 3 years. The full study reports these points: GvH clones were detected in recipient bone marrow, and some of these GvH clones were observed earlier in ileal mucosa or blood, consistent with an intestinal mucosal origin. Peak levels of circulating GvH clones were associated with declines in HvG clones early after transplant. Patients with donor T cell macrochimerism had high GvH to HvG T cell clonal ratios in their allografts. The conclusions were limited by the relatively low number and heterogeneity of the intestinal transplant patients.

From a lookup of the germline V gene, CDR1 and CDR2 are KGHSH and LQKENI. The germline ends are 6 bases apart after V is trimmed by 6 bases and J by 3 bases. The CDR3 holds 12 amino acids from the cysteine to the phenylalanine. Only the CDR3 DNA is retained, 36 bases long and in frame from the first base. Library construction relied on the immunoSEQ multiplex PCR assay. For most patients, genomic DNA was isolated with the Qiagen DNeasy Blood and Tissue Kit and sent frozen to Adaptive Biotechnologies for TCR sequencing. High-throughput TCR-beta CDR3 sequencing of genomic DNA from most patients was performed by Adaptive Biotechnologies. On the study's bioinformatics: TCR sequencing data were retrieved from Adaptive's ImmunoSEQ software for some 17 patients, whereas three other patients were processed with MiXCR and VDJtools. To correct CD4 versus CD8 sorting errors, sequences present in both subsets at a frequency ratio below 5:1 were removed. CDR3 nucleotide sequences shared between donor and recipient were removed because the origin of such sequences could not be assigned. To count as alloreactive, a clone needed at least 2-fold expansion over unstimulated cells and a minimum CFSE-low frequency of 0.002% (template counts) or 0.001% (read counts). Clones were considered mappable if detected in sequenced pre-transplant spleen, lymph node, or MLR CFSE-low populations of the donor or recipient. Cumulative frequency of alloreactive clones was calculated as a percentage of all sequences weighted by copy number. TCRdb mirrors the immuneACCESS table, restricted to in-frame sequences. Some clones are absent from its copies; in checked studies, under half trace to an unresolved V gene, and the reason for the others is unknown. From that table come the V and J calls and clone size; the DNA was used to work out D and trimming. Counted in this sample were around 99,000 clones; roughly 87% of them appeared once. The ten top clones hold around 0.73% of the sample.

The time point label for this specimen denotes: cells obtained before transplantation from donor or recipient. CD3+CD4+ and CD3+CD8+ populations were FACS-sorted from unstimulated pre-transplant donor and recipient cells taken from spleen or lymph nodes. Sequences were derived from unstimulated CD4+ T cells sorted from spleen or lymph node cells, sampled before transplant. This receptor was identified in a human donor who was the organ donor for an intestinal transplant. The rearrangement joined TRBV18 to TRBJ1-5, with no D gene named confidently. CDR3 sequence: CASSPTNQPQHF. DNA sequence: TGTGCCAGCTCCCCTACCAATCAGCCCCAGCATTTT.